Reported below is one T cell receptor beta chain. Its antigen remains unidentified. This sample was included in a study of blood T cells in healthy people across ages. Germline-derived CDR1 and CDR2 are SQVTM and ANQGSEA. J gave up 4 bases and V 0 bases, and 10 bases lay outside the gene matches. The CDR3 is 16 amino acids. Study results and caveats: While age rose, TCR beta diversity per million T cells dropped in a roughly linear way.

A second about 7 to 11 cycle PCR used barcoded and J-beta primers. Each cDNA molecule was tagged by a template-switch adaptor with 12 random nucleotides. Samples each returned at least 3 million CDR3-containing paired-end reads. MiXCR, applied by TCRdb to the 5' RACE reads, yields one record per CDR3 protein. This sample yields about 1.8 million distinct CDR3 sequences, of which 49% are seen a single time; less than 2.5% belongs to the top ten. Total RNA, at least 6 micrograms per sample, was extracted from PBMCs. The rearrangement links TRBV29-1 to TRBJ2-5; TRBD1 aligns across 8 bases. The sample was blood. This TCR was sampled from a woman between 40 and 55 years old in good health. In DNA form, the CDR3 reads TGCAGCGTTGAAGATCGGGGACAGGATAAGCGAGAGACCCAGTACTTC. Amino acids: CSVEDRGQDKRETQYF.